Each of the 22 T cell receptor beta chains below was sequenced from the same sample in a study of sequential checkpoint blockade in melanoma. Treatment described: randomized to nivolumab then ipilimumab (arm A) or the reverse (arm B). Some clones are missing from TCRdb's copy, which holds only in-frame ones; the method was immunoSEQ multiplex PCR. The profile shows fewer than 20,000 clones, about 70% of them singletons. The sequencing here drew on CD8+ T cells sorted from blood (inferred from file names), taken from a patient given nivolumab and ipilimumab in sequence. The receptors were sampled from a human donor with melanoma.

This rearrangement joins TRBV2 to TRBJ2-3, with 8 bases fitting TRBD2. The CDR3 is made up of 15 amino acids. V was pared by 4 bases and J by 5 bases, with 8 bases of the junction left unmatched. Germline CDR1 and CDR2: SNHLY and FYNNEI. The CDR3 loop reads CASSGNSGEEDTQYF. The CDR3 DNA follows: TGTGCCAGCAGTGGAAATAGCGGGGAGGAAGATACGCAGTATTTT.

The gene calls are TRBV5-5 and TRBJ1-1; no reliable D call. Per the germline V gene, CDR1 is SGHKS and CDR2 is YYEKEE (reference sequence). CDR3 length equals 13 residues. V dropped 4 bases and J dropped 5 bases, with 12 bases sitting between them. CDR3 sequence (DNA): TGTGCCAGCAGCCCCCCTTTTAGAACTGAAGCTTTCTTT. Its protein product is CASSPPFRTEAFF.

The chain has TRBV28 and TRBJ2-1; the match to TRBD2 covers 11 bases. Unmatched junction bases numbered 7, after V lost 5 bases and J lost 4 bases. This CDR3 has 16 amino acids. From germline, CDR1 is MDHEN and CDR2 SYDVKM. This CDR3 reads CASSINSGGGYNEQFF. CDR3 coding DNA: TGTGCCAGCAGTATAAATAGCGGGGGGGGTTACAATGAGCAGTTCTTC.

This rearrangement joins TRBV7-7 to TRBJ2-1, with 8 nucleotides matching TRBD1. V was pared by 2 bases and J by 6 bases, with 6 bases of the junction left unmatched. The CDR3 loop spans 15 amino acids. Germline-derived CDR1 and CDR2 are SSHAT and FNYEAQ (reference sequence). The CDR3 DNA follows: TGTGCCAGCAGCTTAAGTCAGGGGGCGCCCAATGAGCAGTTCTTC. As protein: CASSLSQGAPNEQFF.

Only one count was recorded for this clone. Here the CDR3 DNA reads TGTGCCAGCAGCTGGGGCAGGGGGCCGGGAGATACGCAGTATTTT. Translated: CASSWGRGPGDTQYF. The chain joins TRBV7-9 to TRBJ2-3, with 8 nucleotides matching TRBD1. The CDR3 has 15 amino acids. CDR1 SEHNR and CDR2 FQNEAQ come from the germline V gene (reference sequence). With 4 bases clipped from V and 5 bases from J, the junction kept 8 bases outside the gene matches.

This sequence joins TRBV5-4 and TRBJ2-7; D is unresolved. Germline lookup yields CDR1 SGHNT and CDR2 YYREEE (reference sequence). The ends were cut back, 0 bases at V and 0 bases at J, with 7 bases in the middle. The CDR3 consists of 14 residues. The CDR3 region is CASSLVFSSYEQYF. In DNA, the CDR3 is TGTGCCAGCAGCTTGGTCTTCAGCTCCTACGAGCAGTACTTC.

The V call is TRBV2, the J call TRBJ2-5; no clear D. Germline assignment: CDR1 SNHLY and CDR2 FYNNEI. The CDR3 totals 14 residues. The ends were cut back, 1 base at V and 5 bases at J, with 11 bases in the middle. DNA of the CDR3: TGTGCCAGCAGTGAAGGGGCCGATTGGGAGACCCAGTACTTC. This translates into CASSEGADWETQYF.

V gene TRBV6-5 combines with J gene TRBJ2-7, with 10 bases that match TRBD1. V was pared by 4 bases and J by 3 bases, with 3 bases of the junction left unmatched. CDR1 and CDR2 from the germline V gene are MNHEY and SVGAGI. This CDR3 region has 14 residues. The CDR3 DNA is TGTGCCAGCAGTTGGGGACAGGGGTACTACGAGCAGTACTTC. Protein sequence: CASSWGQGYYEQYF.

The chain links TRBV27 to TRBJ2-3; TRBD2 matches at 10 bases. With 6 bases clipped from V and 2 bases from J, the junction kept 5 bases outside the gene matches. The CDR3 covers 15 residues. Per the germline V gene, CDR1 is MNHEY and CDR2 is SMNVEV (reference sequence). CDR3 residues: CASREAGGLTDTQYF. CDR3 in DNA: TGTGCCAGCAGGGAAGCGGGGGGGCTCACAGATACGCAGTATTTT.

The chain couples TRBV6-6 to TRBJ2-5; tentative D call: TRBD2 (5 bases). Trimming removed 2 bases at V and 9 bases at J, with 16 bases between. Germline V gives CDR1 MNHNY, CDR2 SVGAGI (reference sequence). The CDR3 is made up of 14 amino acids. The CDR3 DNA sequence: TGTGCCAGCAGTTACGAGACACCCAGGAGGCCCCAGTACTTC. Encoded protein: CASSYETPRRPQYF.

The CDR3 DNA reads as TGTGCCAGCAGTTTAAAGGACAGCTCGATTTTTAACTATGGCTACACCTTC. It yields the protein CASSLKDSSIFNYGYTF. This chain connects TRBV27 to TRBJ1-2; a weak D match, TRBD1 (6 bases). The V gene's germline CDR1 is MNHEY and CDR2 SMNVEV (reference sequence). This CDR3 comprises 17 residues. Trimming removed 2 bases at V and 1 base at J, with 17 bases between.

There are a few counts of this clone. This rearrangement joins TRBV7-9 to TRBJ2-1; D gene unclear. CDR3 length equals 8 residues. Germline V gene sequence: CDR1 SEHNR, CDR2 FQNEAQ (reference sequence). The germline V and J ends were trimmed by 6 bases and 15 bases, with 6 bases remaining between them. The CDR3 protein is CASSPGFF. The CDR3, as DNA: TGTGCCAGCAGTCCGGGGTTCTTC.

The chain uses TRBV27 and TRBJ1-6, with D maybe TRBD1 (5 bases). Germline V gene data show CDR1 as MNHEY and CDR2 as SMNVEV (reference sequence). The CDR3 spans 15 residues. Trimming pared 6 bases from V and 7 bases from J, leaving 16 bases between. The DNA of the CDR3 is TGTGCCAGCAGCCCTATCCTACCAGGGAATTCACCCCTCCACTTT. Translating gives CASSPILPGNSPLHF.

The CDR3 sequence: CASSADLRLAGGPGETQYF. The DNA of the CDR3 is TGTGCCAGCAGCGCAGACCTTCGACTAGCGGGGGGGCCGGGGGAGACCCAGTACTTC. J is TRBJ2-5 and V is TRBV9; 14 positions agree with TRBD2. Unmatched junction bases numbered 15, after V lost 3 bases and J lost 5 bases. The CDR3 extends over 19 amino acids. Germline-derived CDR1 and CDR2 are SGDLS and YYNGEE.

The chain uses TRBV13 and TRBJ2-3, with a weak D call TRBD1 (6 bases). Germline V CDR1 and CDR2: PRHDT, FYEKMQ (reference sequence). With 5 bases removed from V and 2 bases from J, the gap between germline ends came to 29 bases. This CDR3 has 20 residues. The CDR3 is CASSAGSGTTYTYYTDTQYF. In DNA form, the CDR3 reads TGTGCCAGCAGCGCCGGGTCCGGGACAACTTACACTTACTACACAGATACGCAGTATTTT.

Details on this clone: No DNA is shown, since the ends of the CDR3 on it are uncertain; the CDR3 is the one TCRdb lists. V gene TRBV28 combines with J gene TRBJ2-3; the table calls TRBD1, which could not be checked here. Per germline, CDR1 MDHEN and CDR2 SYDVKM. A total of 14 residues make up the CDR3, ends included. The CDR3 protein is CASSFLAGTDTQYF.

This clone was observed a single time. The CDR3 sequence is CASRSGRGETQYF. CDR3 nucleotides: TGTGCCAGCAGAAGTGGGCGTGGGGAGACCCAGTACTTC. The J gene is TRBJ2-5, the V gene TRBV6-5; no reliable D call. CDR1 is MNHEY, CDR2 SVGAGI, per germline. This CDR3 region has 13 residues. The V gene lost 6 bases and the J gene lost 5 bases, with 13 bases spanning the gap.

V and J are TRBV19 and TRBJ1-1; D gene unclear. CDR1 and CDR2 from the germline V gene are LNHDA and SQIVND (reference sequence). CDR3 size: 15 residues. Trimming shortened V by 3 bases and J by 1 base, and 12 bases separated the two germline ends. CDR3: CASSMGARRNTEAFF. The CDR3 DNA sequence: TGTGCCAGTAGTATGGGTGCCCGGAGGAACACTGAAGCTTTCTTT.

The chain has TRBV7-6 and TRBJ2-3; TRBD2 agrees at 9 bases. V shed 5 bases, J shed 2 bases, and the junction held 11 bases outside the gene matches. Germline V gene lookup returns CDR1 SGHVS and CDR2 FNYEAQ. This CDR3 contains 17 residues. The CDR3 coding sequence is TGTGCCAGCAGCCCTGCAATAGCGGGGGAGATCACAGATACGCAGTATTTT. Encoded protein: CASSPAIAGEITDTQYF.

J is TRBJ1-1 and V is TRBV7-9; 7 bases align to TRBD1. Germline values: CDR1 SEHNR, CDR2 FQNEAQ (reference sequence). The CDR3 loop spans 14 amino acids. V was pared by 2 bases and J by 8 bases, with 8 bases of the junction left unmatched. The CDR3 loop is CASSLTGKDREAFF. DNA of the CDR3: TGTGCCAGCAGCTTAACGGGTAAGGACAGGGAAGCTTTCTTT.

The chain employs TRBV5-5 and TRBJ1-2; D is unclear. The CDR3 runs to 13 residues. From germline, CDR1 is SGHKS and CDR2 YYEKEE (reference sequence). Trimming shortened V by 5 bases and J by 2 bases, and 10 bases separated the two germline ends. The DNA for the CDR3 is TGTGCCAGCAGTCGGGATGTGAACTATGGCTACACCTTC. Translation gives CASSRDVNYGYTF.

The CDR3 region has the DNA TGTGCCAGCAGTCCCGGACAGGGGAGCTCCTATAATTCACCCCTCCACTTT. Translating it yields CASSPGQGSSYNSPLHF. The chain has TRBV28 and TRBJ1-6, with 9 bases lining up with TRBD1. The V segment lost 5 bases and the J segment 0 bases; nucleotides outside the gene matches: 5. Germline lookup yields CDR1 MDHEN and CDR2 SYDVKM. The CDR3 is made up of 17 amino acids.